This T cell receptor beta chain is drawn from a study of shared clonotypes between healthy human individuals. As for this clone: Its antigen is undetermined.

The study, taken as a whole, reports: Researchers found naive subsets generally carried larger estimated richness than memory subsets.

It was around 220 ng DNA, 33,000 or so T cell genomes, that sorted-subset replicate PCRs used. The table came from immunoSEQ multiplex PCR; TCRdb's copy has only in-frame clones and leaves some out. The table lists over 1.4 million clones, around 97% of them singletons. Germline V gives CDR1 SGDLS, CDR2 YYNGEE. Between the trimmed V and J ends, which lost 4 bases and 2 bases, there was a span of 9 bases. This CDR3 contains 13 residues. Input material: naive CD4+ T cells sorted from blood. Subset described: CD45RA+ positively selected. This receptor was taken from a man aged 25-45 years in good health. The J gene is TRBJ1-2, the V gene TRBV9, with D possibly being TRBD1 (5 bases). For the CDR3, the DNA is TGTGCCAGCAGCCGGACATCGAACTATGGCTACACCTTC. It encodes CASSRTSNYGYTF.